This T cell receptor (beta chain) came from a study of tumor-infiltrating lymphocytes in primary liver carcinoma. Study information: Cases comprised patients with primary liver carcinoma who received surgical resection.

Unsorted whole blood yielded the blood RNA, and germline DNA was also extracted. A constant-region primer primed TCR beta cDNA synthesis from roughly 500 ng of total RNA. Sequencing libraries for TCR beta derived from three nested multiplex PCR rounds that used slightly modified ARM-PCR. TCRdb re-called the multiplex PCR reads through MiXCR, storing one row per CDR3 protein. The sample shows about 310,000 distinct CDR3 sequences, around three fifths of them seen only once. The sample was peripheral blood. The TCR comes from a woman aged 30 to 39 with primary liver carcinoma and hepatitis B virus infection.

The CDR3 DNA reads as TGCGCCAGCAGCCGGCACCCTGGCGACAGTGACGCAGATACGCAGTATTTT. Amino acids: CASSRHPGDSDADTQYF. J is TRBJ2-3 and V is TRBV4-3; a weak D match, TRBD1 (5 bases). This CDR3 region has 17 residues. The germline V gene has CDR1 LGHNA and CDR2 YSLEER. Deletions cut 4 bases from V and 4 bases from J, with 21 bases between.